This T cell receptor beta chain was retrieved from a study of CD8 T cells in Susac syndrome. Whole-study results and caveats: Clonal expansion did not appear in Susac syndrome CD4+ T cell repertoires.

In its sample, this clonotype was seen once. No antigen is known for it. The RNA, about 0.5 to 1 ug, was put through reverse transcription using random hexamers. One entry per CDR3 protein, called by TCRdb with MiXCR from the immunoSEQ multiplex PCR reads. The sample has 150,000 or so distinct CDR3 sequences; more than 85% are singletons. This CDR3 is 15 amino acids long. CDR1 is SGDLS and CDR2 is YYNGEE in the germline V gene. V was clipped by 4 bases and J by 4 bases, with 17 bases between them. Under recently defined diagnostic criteria, the patients with Susac syndrome qualified as having definite or probable disease. TEMRA cells were FACS-enriched, with CD8+ and CD4+ T cells isolated negatively.

The source material was CD4+ T cells from PBMCs. This chain joins TRBV9 and TRBJ2-5; D is unclear. The clonotype was recovered from a human donor with Susac syndrome. The CDR3 protein is CASSPVSGSGETQYF. As DNA, the CDR3 is TGTGCCAGCAGCCCCGTAAGTGGTTCGGGAGAGACCCAGTACTTC.